This T cell receptor (beta chain) stems from a study of PD-L1 blockade in urothelial cancer. Overall study: About 90% of the roughly 29 patients were men who had bladder-origin urothelial cancer.

The germline V and J ends were trimmed by 1 base and 0 bases, with 7 bases remaining between them. This CDR3 region has 14 residues. Germline CDR1 and CDR2: SEHNR and FQNEAQ (reference sequence). Time point indicated: peripheral blood 6 weeks after treatment start. Synthetic TCR analog templates were spiked into each PCR. This table comes from immunoSEQ multiplex PCR, and its TCRdb copy is limited to in-frame clones, with some not included. The data hold about 120,000 clones, with around 86% observed a single time. The TCR was taken from a middle-aged man with urothelial cancer. Sequencing used PBMCs, obtained around atezolizumab (anti-PD-L1) treatment. The V gene is TRBV7-9, the J gene TRBJ2-7; weak D call: TRBD1 (5 bases). CDR3 sequence (DNA): TGTGCCAGCAGCTTAGGACAGAGCTCCTACGAGCAGTACTTC. Its translation is CASSLGQSSYEQYF. Full variable domain (rest looked up from reference TRBV7-9 and TRBJ2-7): DTGVSQNPRHKITKRGQNVTFRCDPISEHNRLYWYRQTLGQGPEFLTYFQNEAQLEKSRLLSDRFSAERPKGSFSTLEIQRTEQGDSAMYLCASSLGQSSYEQYFGPGTRLTVT.